This T cell receptor beta chain is from a study of T cell responses to AZD1222 COVID-19 vaccine (dated by TCRdb to the early 2020s). Background on the whole study: AZD1222 recipients given second doses at about 4 weeks or at about 12 weeks were pooled, since spike-specific TCR depth and breadth were not found to differ between the two schedules. A total of around 240 trial participants underwent TCR sequencing, of whom about 210 had received two doses of AZD1222 and around 25 had received two doses of the MenACWY control vaccine. Trial participants were enrolled by age into subgroups of 18-55, 56-69 and 70-plus years, and roughly 150, 30 and 60 TCR-sequenced participants, respectively, were included in these subgroups. Beyond this particular receptor, the publication reports: Vaccine-associated CD4 TCRs spanned the whole spike protein, with dominant responses in regions 160-218 and 743-854. The 56-69-year group was small, and its depth increase did not reach significance, likely because of low power. Only five or six AZD1222 recipients were SARS-CoV-2 seropositive at baseline, limiting conclusions about previously exposed vaccinees. Participants were mostly white British and included more females than males, and it was suggested by the authors that clonal diversity may have been underestimated. Because no day 14 peak-response samples were available, the repertoires could be characterized only after the peak T cell response. Reportedly, close to half of the unique spike-specific TCRs recognized epitopes lying outside the regions that are mutated in the B.1.351 and B.1.1.7 variants. Spike-specific TCR breadth and depth rose significantly after two AZD1222 doses compared with day 0 and with MenACWY recipients.

The sample's time point label, decoded: baseline before first vaccination. Vaccinee samples came from UK trials COV001 and COV002, including a single-blind randomized controlled phase 2/3 trial of AZD1222 (ChAdOx1 nCoV-19) in healthy adults. For TCRbeta chain sequencing, PBMC samples from trial participants were taken at day 0 and at day 28 after the second dose. As concerns this clone: The clone's antigen remains unknown. One base away there is no much larger clone; base qualities are not given.

Reading from cysteine to phenylalanine, the CDR3 counts 17 amino acids. The retained sequence is limited to the CDR3, 51 bases, with the frame set at the first base. Sequences SGHNT (CDR1) and YYREEE (CDR2) are obtained from the germline V gene (reference sequence). The V end gives up 0 bases and the J end 3 bases, leaving 4 bases in the junction not matched to a gene. The CDR3 regions of human TCRbeta chains were subjected to immunosequencing. In the paper's pipeline: Repertoire TCRs were matched against a reference library of SARS-CoV-2-specific TCRs generated with the MIRA antigen-specificity platform. Breadth was defined as the fraction of unique TCRs that were SARS-CoV-2-associated. Depth was defined as the fraction of total T cells that were SARS-CoV-2-associated. Each spike-specific TCR was assigned to its reactive spike region and to a CD4 or CD8 class using the MIRA data. Log10-transformed breadth and depth values were compared by one-way ANOVA with Sidak's multiple comparisons tests. The clones in this table, taken by TCRdb from immuneACCESS, are in-frame only. Not every clone is retained; where verified, under half of the shortfall comes from an unresolved V gene, and the cause of the rest is unknown. The V and J calls and clone size were taken over from that table, and D and trimming were inferred from the DNA. This sample holds about 150,000 clones; around nine tenths were observed only once. The top ten clonotypes cover around 3.8% of the sample.

The sequence was obtained from an adult in good health. The source material was peripheral blood, sampled on day 0 of AZD1222 vaccination. The V gene is TRBV5-4 and the J gene is TRBJ2-3; 13 bases in between match TRBD2. The CDR3 sequence is CASSLGGLAGVTDTQYF. The DNA sequence is as follows: TGTGCCAGCAGCTTGGGAGGACTAGCGGGAGTGACAGATACGCAGTATTTT.